This record covers a single T cell receptor beta chain. Its antigen is still unknown. These data come from a study of CD8+CD57+ T cells in acquired aplastic anemia. Findings and caveats of the study: Significance was not reached for CD8+ Simpson's diversity between patients and controls.

TCR beta VDJ and CDR3 profiles were obtained from a genomic DNA template. TCRdb re-called the reads with MiXCR, one entry per CDR3 protein. The sample yields under 500,000 distinct CDR3 sequences, around a third seen once. Patients included in sequencing had previously demonstrated CD8+CD57+ cell expansion by flow cytometry. Patients were untreated when blood was sampled. There are 14 residues in the CDR3. Trimming left V 6 bases short and J 3 bases short, with 11 bases between. Germline V lookup: CDR1 MNHEY, CDR2 SVGEGT. The sample comprised sorted CD4+, CD8+, or CD8+CD57+ T cells (not recorded which) from PBMCs. This TCR came from a human donor with aplastic anemia. This chain joins TRBV6-2 or TRBV6-3 and TRBJ2-2; weak D call: TRBD1 (6 bases). The CDR3 bases are TGTGCCAGCAGCTATCGGACAGACACCGGGGAGCTGTTTTTT. Its protein is CASSYRTDTGELFF.